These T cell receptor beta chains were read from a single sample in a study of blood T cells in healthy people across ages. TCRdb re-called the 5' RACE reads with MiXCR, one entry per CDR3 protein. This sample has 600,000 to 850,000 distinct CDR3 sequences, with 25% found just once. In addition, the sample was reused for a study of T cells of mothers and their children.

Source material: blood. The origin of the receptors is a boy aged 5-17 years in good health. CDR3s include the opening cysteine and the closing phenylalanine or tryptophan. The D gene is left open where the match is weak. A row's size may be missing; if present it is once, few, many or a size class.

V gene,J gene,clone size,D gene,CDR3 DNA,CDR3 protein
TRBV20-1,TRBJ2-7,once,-,TGCAGTGCTAGAGACCAGTCGGGTGGCTACGAGCAGTACTTC,CSARDQSGGYEQYF
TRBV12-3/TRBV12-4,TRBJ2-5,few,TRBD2,TGTGCCAGCAGATTGGGACTAGCGGGAGATGAGCAGTACTTC,CASRLGLAGDEQYF
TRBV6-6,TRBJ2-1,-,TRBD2,TGTGCCAGCAGGGAACTAGCGGGAGACTATGAGCAGTTCTTC,CASRELAGDYEQFF
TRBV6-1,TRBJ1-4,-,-,TGTGCCAGCACCTTGGGGTATGAAAAACTGTTTTTT,CASTLGYEKLFF
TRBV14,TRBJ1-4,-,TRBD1,TGTGCCAGCAGCCTATGGACAGGGAGGACGGCTTATGAAAAACTGTTTTTT,CASSLWTGRTAYEKLFF
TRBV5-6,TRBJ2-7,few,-,TGTGCCAGCAGCTTGGCACAGTTTTACGAGCAGTACTTC,CASSLAQFYEQYF
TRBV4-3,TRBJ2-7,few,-,TGCGCCAGCAGCCAAGATTATACCGGACAATCCTACGAGCAGTACTTC,CASSQDYTGQSYEQYF
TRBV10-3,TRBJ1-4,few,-,TGTGCCACAGGGGATGCAACTAATGAAAAACTGTTTTTT,CATGDATNEKLFF
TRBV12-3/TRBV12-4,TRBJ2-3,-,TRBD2,TGTGCCAGCAGCTCCCCTGGTGGGGAGGGAGAGGATACGCAGTATTTT,CASSSPGGEGEDTQYF
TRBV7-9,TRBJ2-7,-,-,TGTGCCAGCAGCGCAAGACAGAGCTACGAGCAGTACTTC,CASSARQSYEQYF
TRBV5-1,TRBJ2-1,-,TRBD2,TGCGCCAGCAGACTAGCGGGAGACCACAATGAGCAGTTCTTC,CASRLAGDHNEQFF
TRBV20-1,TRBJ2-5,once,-,TGCAGTGCTAGAGCTAGATCGGTTGAATTACAAGAGACCCAGTACTTC,CSARARSVELQETQYF
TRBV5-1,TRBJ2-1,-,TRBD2,TGCGCCACTAAGCGGGAGGCCTACAATGAGCAGTTCTTC,CATKREAYNEQFF
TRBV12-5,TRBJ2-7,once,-,TGTGCTAGTGGCTTAATTGGCCGGTTTGAATTACAGTACGACCAGTACTTC,CASGLIGRFELQYDQYF
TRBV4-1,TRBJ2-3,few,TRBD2,TGCGCCAGCAGCCAAGAGCGGGAGGGAGATACGCAGTATTTT,CASSQEREGDTQYF
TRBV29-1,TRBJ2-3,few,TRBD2,TGCAGCGGCACCACGGGCGGGAGAGGGTCGCAGTATTTT,CSGTTGGRGSQYF
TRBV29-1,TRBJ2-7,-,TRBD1,TGCAGCGTTGAAGATCAGGGACAGGGGGTTTACGAGCAGTACTTC,CSVEDQGQGVYEQYF
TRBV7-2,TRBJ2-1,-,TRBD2,TGTGCCAGCAGCTTCGGGCTAGCGGGGGGAAGAACTGAGCAGTTCTTC,CASSFGLAGGRTEQFF
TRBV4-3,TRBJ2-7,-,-,TGCGCCAGCAGCCAGCTAAGCCAGGGAGACTACGAGCAGTACTTC,CASSQLSQGDYEQYF
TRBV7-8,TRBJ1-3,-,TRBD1,TGTGCCAGCAGCTTAGGTGGGACAGGGTCCTCTGGAAACACCATATATTTT,CASSLGGTGSSGNTIYF
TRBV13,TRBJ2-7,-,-,TGTGCCAGCAGTTCCAAGAGATCCTACGAGCAGTACTTC,CASSSKRSYEQYF
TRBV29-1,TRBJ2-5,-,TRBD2,TGCAGCGTTGAGTGGGGACTAGCGGGAGTCGTGGAGACCCAGTACTTC,CSVEWGLAGVVETQYF
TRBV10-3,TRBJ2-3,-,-,TGTGCCATCAGTGACCCTATGGTGGTCGATACGCAGTATTTT,CAISDPMVVDTQYF
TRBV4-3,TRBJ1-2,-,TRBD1,TGCGCCAGCAGCCAAGACACCGGGACAGGGAATGGGTATGGCTACACCTTC,CASSQDTGTGNGYGYTF
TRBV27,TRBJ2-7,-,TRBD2,TGTGCCAATCCGACTAGCTGGGGCTACGAGCAGTACTTC,CANPTSWGYEQYF
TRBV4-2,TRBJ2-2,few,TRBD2,TGTGCCAGCAGCCCGGGACTAGCGGGATATACGGACACCGGGGAGCTGTTTTTT,CASSPGLAGYTDTGELFF
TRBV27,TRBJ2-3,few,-,TGTGCCAGCAGTTTAAGCGGAACCACAGATACGCAGTATTTT,CASSLSGTTDTQYF
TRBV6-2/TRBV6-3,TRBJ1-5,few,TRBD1,TGTGCCAGCAGTTACCGGGGACAGGGGTATCAGCCCCAGCATTTT,CASSYRGQGYQPQHF
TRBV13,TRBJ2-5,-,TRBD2,TGTGCCAGCGGGCGACTAGCGGGGGGACAAGAGACCCAGTACTTC,CASGRLAGGQETQYF
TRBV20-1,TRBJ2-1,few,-,TGCAGTGCTCGGCCAGGGGTTAGATACAATGAGCAGTTCTTC,CSARPGVRYNEQFF
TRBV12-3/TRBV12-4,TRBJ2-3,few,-,TGTGCCAGCAGTGCCCCCGGGGGCCGGACGCAGTATTTT,CASSAPGGRTQYF
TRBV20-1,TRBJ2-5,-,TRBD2,TGCAGTGCTAGAGATCTCCGGGAGGCCCAAGAGACCCAGTACTTC,CSARDLREAQETQYF
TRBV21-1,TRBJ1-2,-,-,TGTGCCAGCAGCGCCTCAATACCTTCCGCGGGCATACTATCTGCTAACTATGGCTACACCTTC,CASSASIPSAGILSANYGYTF
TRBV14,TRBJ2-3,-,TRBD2,TGTGCCAGCAGCCCGGGACTACTTACGCAGTATTTT,CASSPGLLTQYF
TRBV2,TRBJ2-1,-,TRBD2,TGTGCCAGCTCGAAGCGGGGGGAAGAGACCCACTACTTC,CASSKRGEETHYF
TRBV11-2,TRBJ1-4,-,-,TGTGCCAGCAGCAATATCGGGGGAGAGGGAGAAAAACTGTTTTTT,CASSNIGGEGEKLFF
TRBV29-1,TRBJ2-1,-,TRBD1,TGCAGCGCCCAGACAGGGGGCTCGCCGCCGGGGCAGTTCTTC,CSAQTGGSPPGQFF
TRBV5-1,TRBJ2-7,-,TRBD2,TGCGCCAGCAGCTCCTCCACTAGCGGGGGGGCCTACGAGCAGTACTTC,CASSSSTSGGAYEQYF
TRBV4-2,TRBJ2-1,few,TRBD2,TGTGCCAGCAGCCAAGCTCCCTTGACTAGCGGGGGCTACAATGAGCAGTTCTTC,CASSQAPLTSGGYNEQFF
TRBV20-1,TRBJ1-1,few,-,TGCAGTGCTATGACCCAGCAGAACACTGAAGCTTTCTTT,CSAMTQQNTEAFF
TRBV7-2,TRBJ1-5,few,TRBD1,TGTGCCAGCCGACAGGGCGTACAGCCCCAGCATTTT,CASRQGVQPQHF
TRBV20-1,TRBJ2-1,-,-,TGCAGTGCTAGACCCGCAGGGTGGAGCTCCTACAATGAGCAGTTCTTC,CSARPAGWSSYNEQFF
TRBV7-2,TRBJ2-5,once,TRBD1,TGTGCCAGCAGACGTACAGGGGGACAACCGGAGACCCAGTACTTC,CASRRTGGQPETQYF
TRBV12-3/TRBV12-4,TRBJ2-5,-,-,TGTGCCAGCAGTCTGGGGTCCGCGGAGACCCAGTACTTC,CASSLGSAETQYF
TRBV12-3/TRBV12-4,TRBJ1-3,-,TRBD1,TGTGCCAGCAGCTGGGACAGGTCGAGGGGAAACACCATATATTTT,CASSWDRSRGNTIYF
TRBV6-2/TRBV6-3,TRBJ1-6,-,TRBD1,TGTGCCAGCGGGGACAGGGACTCACCCCTCCACTTT,CASGDRDSPLHF
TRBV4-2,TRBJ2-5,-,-,TGTGCCAGCAGCCAGAGGAGGTTGGAGACCCAGTACTTC,CASSQRRLETQYF
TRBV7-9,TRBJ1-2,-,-,TGTGCCAGCAGCTTAGTTCCGGAGTTTAACTATGGCTACACCTTC,CASSLVPEFNYGYTF
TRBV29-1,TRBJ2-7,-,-,TGCAGCGTTTGGAGCTCCTACGAGCAGTACTTC,CSVWSSYEQYF
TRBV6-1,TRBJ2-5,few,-,TGTGCCAGCAGTAGGGACCCCTTGTACCAAGAGACCCAGTACTTC,CASSRDPLYQETQYF
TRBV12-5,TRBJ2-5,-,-,TGTGCTAGTGGTTTGGAATCCAAGGGTGCGGTAATTCAAGAGACCCAGTACTTC,CASGLESKGAVIQETQYF
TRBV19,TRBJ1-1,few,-,TGTGCCAGTAGTATAGATCGGGGAGGAACTGAAGCTTTCTTT,CASSIDRGGTEAFF
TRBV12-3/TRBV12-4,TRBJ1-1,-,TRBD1,TGTGCCAGCAGCCGTAACACAGGGGGGACTGTGAACACTGAAGCTTTCTTT,CASSRNTGGTVNTEAFF
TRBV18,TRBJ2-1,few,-,TGTGCCAGCTCACCAGTCCTAGACGGGGCGAGTGAAAATGAGCAGTTCTTC,CASSPVLDGASENEQFF
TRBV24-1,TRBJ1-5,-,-,TGTGCCACCAGTGATGACCATGGCAATCAGCCCCAGCATTTT,CATSDDHGNQPQHF
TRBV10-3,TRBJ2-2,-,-,TGCGCCAACTGGGACGTAAACACCGGGGAGCTGTTTTTT,CANWDVNTGELFF
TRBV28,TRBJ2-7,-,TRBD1,TGTGCCACCCGGACAGGGTTAAGCTCATCCTACGAGCAGTACTTC,CATRTGLSSSYEQYF
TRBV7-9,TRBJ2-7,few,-,TGTGCCAGCAGCTTAGAATACGGGGGCTCTCCGTACGAGCAGTACTTC,CASSLEYGGSPYEQYF
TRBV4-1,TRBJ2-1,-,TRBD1,TGCGCCAGCAGCCAAGGACAGGGCCCCTACAATGAGCAGTTCTTC,CASSQGQGPYNEQFF
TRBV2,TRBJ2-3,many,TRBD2,TGTGCCAGCAGTAGGACTAGCGGGAGCACAGATACGCAGTATTTT,CASSRTSGSTDTQYF